A single sample gave rise to the 18 T cell receptor beta chains below, sequenced in a study of Ad26.COV2.S vaccination and SARS-CoV-2 variants. Treatment of the sample: about 20 received Ad26.COV2.S at low or high dose, single or two shots; about five received placebo; per-sample allocation not given. Day 63 after the first injection of vaccine or placebo was the sampling time. Some clones are missing from TCRdb's copy, which holds only in-frame ones; the method was immunoSEQ multiplex PCR. The table shows 320,000 or so clones, with roughly 88% occurring only once. Sequenced material: peripheral blood, taken in a trial of Ad26.COV2.S vaccine versus placebo. All receptors come from a person aged 18 to 59 who received the Ad26.COV2.S COVID-19 vaccine or a placebo.

The chain has TRBV19 and TRBJ1-2; D possibly corresponds to TRBD1 (6 bases). The CDR3 runs to 17 residues. Between the trimmed V and J ends, which lost 2 bases and 8 bases, there was a span of 24 bases. CDR1 and CDR2 from the germline V gene are LNHDA and SQIVND (reference sequence). CDR3 residues: CASSILSTGIQHRGYTF. The CDR3 DNA reads as TGTGCCAGTAGTATACTTAGTACAGGGATACAACATAGAGGCTACACCTTC.

V and J are TRBV7-2 and TRBJ2-7, with D maybe TRBD2 (6 bases). Germline lookup yields CDR1 SGHTA and CDR2 FQGNSA. There are 18 residues in the CDR3. V was pared by 3 bases and J by 0 bases, with 21 bases between. For the CDR3, the DNA is TGTGCCAGCAGCTTGCTTGCAGGGAGGCGCACACACTCCTACGAGCAGTACTTC. Protein sequence: CASSLLAGRRTHSYEQYF. The full variable domain, in which reference TRBV7-2 and TRBJ2-7 provide the parts outside the CDR3, is GAGVSQSPSNKVTEKGKDVELRCDPISGHTALYWYRQSLGQGLEFLIYFQGNSAPDKSGLPSDRFSAERTGGSVSTLTIQRTQQEDSAVYLCASSLLAGRRTHSYEQYFGPGTRLTVT.

This chain uses TRBV10-1 with TRBJ2-3, with D possibly matching TRBD1 (5 bases). V lost 5 bases and J lost 5, with 14 bases in between. CDR1 and CDR2 (germline): WNHNN, SYGVQD (reference sequence). The CDR3 has 14 residues. CDR3 in DNA: TGCGCCAGCAGTCGTGCAGGGCTCCAAGATACGCAGTATTTT. This codes for CASSRAGLQDTQYF.

The chain recombines TRBV2 with TRBJ1-5; possibly TRBD1 for D (5 bases). Between the trimmed V and J ends, which lost 2 bases and 5 bases, there was a span of 7 bases. CDR1 is SNHLY, CDR2 FYNNEI, per germline. The CDR3 covers 13 residues. The CDR3 DNA follows: TGTGCCAGCAGTGAATGGGGCGATCAGCCCCAGCATTTT. It is translated as CASSEWGDQPQHF.

This chain connects TRBV18 to TRBJ1-1; D unresolved. Germline values: CDR1 KGHSH, CDR2 LQKENI. The length of the CDR3 is 13 residues. With 6 bases removed from V and 2 bases from J, the gap between germline ends came to 10 bases. The CDR3 reads CASSRTLNTEAFF. CDR3 in DNA: TGTGCCAGCTCTCGCACCTTAAACACTGAAGCTTTCTTT.

This clone was seen many times. The chain is built from TRBV7-2 and TRBJ2-7; 7 positions match TRBD1. The CDR3 has 16 amino acids. V lost 0 bases and J lost 0; bases outside the gene matches: 5. CDR1 SGHTA and CDR2 FQGNSA come from the germline V gene. CDR3 loop: CASSLAARGSSYEQYF. The DNA of the CDR3 is TGTGCCAGCAGCTTAGCAGCCAGGGGGAGCTCCTACGAGCAGTACTTC.

The chain combines TRBV6-6 with TRBJ2-3; 8 bases match TRBD2. With 8 bases clipped from V and 2 bases from J, the junction kept 6 bases outside the gene matches. The CDR3 runs to 14 residues. Germline V lookup: CDR1 MNHNY, CDR2 SVGAGI (reference sequence). The CDR3 bases are TGTGCCAGCCAAAGCGGGGGAGCCACAGATACGCAGTATTTT. Translating gives CASQSGGATDTQYF.

This sequence joins TRBV6-5 and TRBJ1-2; a possible D gene is TRBD1 (6 bases). Germline CDR1 reads MNHEY; CDR2 reads SVGAGI. V lost 2 bases and J 1 base, leaving 14 bases between the germline ends. The length of the CDR3 is 16 residues. The CDR3 DNA reads TGTGCCAGCAGTTACCTCTCCAGGGGCAATAACTATGGCTACACCTTC. It codes for CASSYLSRGNNYGYTF.

Note on this clone: This same CDR3 is encoded by further DNA sequences in the sample. The chain links TRBV5-1 to TRBJ1-1; D is unclear. This CDR3 has 13 residues. The germline V gene encodes CDR1 SGHRS and CDR2 YFSETQ. Deletions cut 0 bases from V and 5 bases from J, with 8 bases between. The CDR3 region is CASSLVDGTEAFF. The CDR3 bases are TGCGCCAGCAGCTTGGTGGACGGGACTGAAGCTTTCTTT.

On this clone: Other nucleotide sequences from this sample produce the same CDR3. This chain connects TRBV12-3 or TRBV12-4 to TRBJ2-2; no clear D gene. The CDR3 extends over 12 amino acids. V was trimmed by 5 bases and J by 5 bases, leaving 6 bases between them. DNA for the CDR3: TGTGCCAGCAGTCAAGGGACCGGGGAGCTGTTTTTT. This translates into CASSQGTGELFF.

Only a few counts were recorded for this clone. The V and J genes are TRBV3-1 (or the pseudogene TRBV3-2) and TRBJ2-7; 8 bases line up with TRBD1. Germline loops: CDR1 LGHDT, CDR2 YNNKEL (reference sequence). After removal of 5 bases from V and 6 bases from J, the junction contained 9 bases not matched to a gene. This CDR3 region has 14 residues. The CDR3 loop reads CASSYRTGFSEQYF. The CDR3 region has the DNA TGTGCCAGCAGCTATCGGACAGGGTTCTCCGAGCAGTACTTC.

This clone occurred once. V is TRBV5-6 and J is TRBJ2-3, with TRBD2 matching over 8 bases. CDR3 length: 14 amino acids. V was pared by 6 bases and J by 5 bases, with 8 bases of the junction left unmatched. Germline V gives CDR1 SGHDT, CDR2 YYEEEE. CDR3 sequence reads: CASIRTGGQDTQYF. CDR3 nucleotide sequence: TGTGCCAGCATCCGCACGGGAGGGCAAGATACGCAGTATTTT.

This clone was observed once. The J gene is TRBJ2-3, the V gene TRBV19; D remains unclear. V lost 7 bases and J lost 2, with 13 bases in between. Per germline, CDR1 LNHDA and CDR2 SQIVND (reference sequence). The CDR3 sequence is 14 residues long. CDR3 region: CASKGLLITDTQYF. In DNA, the CDR3 is TGTGCCAGTAAGGGCCTCCTGATCACAGATACGCAGTATTTT.

The CDR3 loop is CASSLPISTEAFF. The CDR3 bases are TGTGCCAGCAGCTTACCGATTAGCACTGAAGCTTTCTTT. This rearrangement joins TRBV7-2 to TRBJ1-1; D not resolved. This CDR3 has 13 amino acids. CDR1 SGHTA and CDR2 FQGNSA come from the germline V gene. V was cut by 2 bases and J by 4 bases, with 8 bases left in between. Complete variable domain (other parts from reference TRBV7-2 and TRBJ1-1): GAGVSQSPSNKVTEKGKDVELRCDPISGHTALYWYRQSLGQGLEFLIYFQGNSAPDKSGLPSDRFSAERTGGSVSTLTIQRTQQEDSAVYLCASSLPISTEAFFGQGTRLTVV.

The V gene is TRBV3-1 (or the pseudogene TRBV3-2), the J gene TRBJ1-2, with a weak D call TRBD1 (5 bases). The germline V gene encodes CDR1 LGHDT and CDR2 YNNKEL (reference sequence). The CDR3 runs to 14 residues. The V gene lost 0 bases and the J gene lost 8 bases, with 13 bases spanning the gap. The CDR3 loop reads CASSQEGRAGGYTF. The CDR3 nucleotides read TGTGCCAGCAGCCAAGAAGGCAGGGCCGGCGGCTACACCTTC.

The chain has TRBV5-4 and TRBJ2-5; tentative D call: TRBD1 (6 bases). The CDR3 totals 16 residues. Germline V gene sequence: CDR1 SGHNT, CDR2 YYREEE (reference sequence). The ends were cut back, 6 bases at V and 4 bases at J, with 22 bases in the middle. The CDR3 bases are TGTGCCAGCAACCTATTCCCGGGGCTAGGGGGAGAGACCCAGTACTTC. This codes for CASNLFPGLGGETQYF.

The chain uses TRBV18 and TRBJ1-2; 7 bases are a match to TRBD1. Trimming at V came to 8 bases and at J to 2 bases, leaving 20 bases not matched to a gene. This CDR3 has 18 amino acids. Looked up from germline, CDR1 is KGHSH and CDR2 is LQKENI. The CDR3 nucleotides are TGTGCCAGCCATACCCGAAGCGGTCCGGGACAGATGAACTATGGCTACACCTTC. It codes for CASHTRSGPGQMNYGYTF. The variable domain in full, completed from reference TRBV18 and TRBJ1-2, reads NAGVMQNPRHLVRRRGQEARLRCSPMKGHSHVYWYRQLPEEGLKFMVYLQKENIIDESGMPKERFSAEFPKEGPSILRIQQVVRGDSAAYFCASHTRSGPGQMNYGYTFGSGTRLTVV.

This clone showed up just once. The V gene is TRBV9, the J gene TRBJ1-2; no reliable D call. Germline V lookup: CDR1 SGDLS, CDR2 YYNGEE. This CDR3 is built from 12 residues. The V end lost 1 base, the J end lost 8 bases, and 9 bases lay between the germline ends. Written as DNA, the CDR3 is TGTGCCAGCAGCGTATACGGCCGCGGCTACACCTTC. Its translation is CASSVYGRGYTF.